The 19 T cell receptor beta chains given below trace back to one sample, sequenced in a study of cytomegalovirus exposure and HLA in healthy donors. Vbeta (60) and Jbeta (13) primers were used in the PCR. The table came from immunoSEQ multiplex PCR; TCRdb's copy has only in-frame clones and leaves some out. The sample holds 150,000 to 200,000 clones; more than 80% are singletons and the top ten take approximately 0.8%. The sample taken for sequencing was PBMCs. These TCRs come from a woman aged 18-35 years in good health and CMV-seronegative.

V usage is TRBV15 and J usage is TRBJ2-7; 7 nucleotides match TRBD1. This CDR3 spans 13 amino acids. The V and J ends lost 2 bases and 3 bases, in that order; junction bases with no gene match: 1. The germline CDR1 and CDR2 sequences are LNHNV and YYDKDF (reference sequence). The CDR3 here is CATSRRDSYEQYF. Written as DNA, the CDR3 is TGTGCCACCAGCAGAAGGGACAGCTACGAGCAGTACTTC.

The rearrangement links TRBV18 to TRBJ2-1; 7 nucleotides agree with TRBD1. CDR1 and CDR2 from the germline V gene are KGHSH and LQKENI. V lost 1 base to trimming and J lost 4 bases; unmatched junction nucleotides: 13. This CDR3 region has 18 residues. This CDR3 is CASSPLRVGRGSYNEQFF. The CDR3 DNA follows: TGTGCCAGCTCACCACTCCGCGTTGGCAGGGGGTCTTACAATGAGCAGTTCTTC.

V and J are TRBV10-3 and TRBJ2-7; TRBD1 is a possible D gene (5 bases). This CDR3 comprises 12 residues. V lost 4 bases to trimming and J lost 6 bases, with 10 bases between them. Germline V CDR1 and CDR2: ENHRY, SYGVKD. CDR3 amino acids: CAISGAGPEQYF. CDR3 DNA sequence: TGTGCCATCAGTGGGGCAGGGCCCGAGCAGTACTTC.

This chain uses TRBV5-1 with TRBJ2-1, with 12 bases fitting TRBD2. The trim removed 0 bases at V and 2 bases at J, leaving 0 bases unmatched. The germline gives CDR1 SGHRS, CDR2 YFSETQ. The CDR3 totals 16 residues. The CDR3 here is CASSLGTSGTYNEQFF. The CDR3, as DNA: TGCGCCAGCAGCTTGGGGACTAGCGGGACCTACAATGAGCAGTTCTTC.

This clone was counted a few times. The chain recombines TRBV6-5 with TRBJ2-1; a possible D gene is TRBD2 (6 bases). CDR3 size: 16 residues. CDR1 and CDR2 (germline): MNHEY, SVGAGI. V lost 2 bases and J 2 bases, leaving 13 bases between the germline ends. The CDR3 DNA follows: TGTGCCAGCAGTTACGGTATTAGCGGAGCCTACAATGAGCAGTTCTTC. This sequence encodes CASSYGISGAYNEQFF.

The chain carries TRBV6-5 and TRBJ1-2; D gene unclear. This CDR3 region has 13 residues. Germline CDR1 is MNHEY and CDR2 is SVGAGI. Between the trimmed V and J ends, which lost 5 bases and 8 bases, there was a span of 15 bases. This chain's CDR3 is CASSSPGTDGYTF. CDR3 sequence (DNA): TGTGCCAGCAGTAGCCCTGGTACAGACGGCTACACCTTC.

This sequence joins TRBV28 and TRBJ2-7; D might be TRBD1 (6 bases). There are 12 residues in the CDR3. V was pared by 5 bases and J by 12 bases, with 17 bases between. Per the germline V gene, CDR1 is MDHEN and CDR2 is SYDVKM. The CDR3 DNA is TGTGCCAGCAGTGCACAGGGTGGTGGTTGGTACTTC. Translated: CASSAQGGGWYF.

Only a few counts were recorded for this clone. CDR3 in amino acids: CASSARRAGFADTQYF. DNA of the CDR3: TGTGCCAGTAGTGCCCGGAGGGCCGGTTTTGCAGATACGCAGTATTTT. The chain joins TRBV19 to TRBJ2-3; the D gene is possibly TRBD2 (6 bases). V was shortened by 5 bases and J by 4 bases, with 19 bases between the two germline ends. CDR1 LNHDA and CDR2 SQIVND come from the germline V gene (reference sequence). The CDR3 runs 16 residues.

The chain has TRBV7-9 and TRBJ2-2, with D tentatively TRBD2 (6 bases). CDR1 SEHNR and CDR2 FQNEAQ come from the germline V gene (reference sequence). V was cut by 5 bases and J by 2 bases, with 9 bases left in between. This CDR3 has 14 amino acids. CDR3: CASSRRGNTGELFF. In DNA, the CDR3 is TGTGCCAGCAGCCGGAGGGGTAACACCGGGGAGCTGTTTTTT. Full variable domain (rest looked up from reference TRBV7-9 and TRBJ2-2): DTGVSQNPRHKITKRGQNVTFRCDPISEHNRLYWYRQTLGQGPEFLTYFQNEAQLEKSRLLSDRFSAERPKGSFSTLEIQRTEQGDSAMYLCASSRRGNTGELFFGEGSRLTVL.

The rearrangement uses TRBV11-3 and TRBJ2-1; 11 bases fit TRBD2. The V segment lost 6 bases and the J segment 3 bases; nucleotides outside the gene matches: 4. The CDR3 runs 15 residues. The V gene's germline CDR1 is SGHNT and CDR2 YENEEA. CDR3: CASSPTSGSYNEQFF. The CDR3 DNA sequence: TGTGCCAGCAGTCCTACTAGCGGGAGCTACAATGAGCAGTTCTTC.

V gene TRBV28 combines with J gene TRBJ2-7; TRBD1 might be the D (6 bases). From germline, CDR1 is MDHEN and CDR2 SYDVKM. The V end was cut by 6 bases, the J end by 4 bases, with 19 bases between. This CDR3 comprises 15 residues. The CDR3 sequence: CASRIDRQSGYEQYF. For the CDR3, the DNA is TGTGCCAGCAGGATTGACAGGCAGTCTGGGTACGAGCAGTACTTC.

A remark on this clone: Other DNA sequences in the sample encode the same CDR3. The genes are TRBV10-2 and TRBJ2-5, with D maybe TRBD2 (5 bases). CDR1 and CDR2 from the germline V gene are WSHSY and SAAADI. The CDR3 runs to 14 residues. Trimming removed 6 bases from V and 2 bases from J, with 13 bases in between. The CDR3 protein is CASRSGEVQETQYF. For the CDR3, the DNA is TGCGCCAGCAGAAGCGGAGAGGTTCAAGAGACCCAGTACTTC.

As to this clone: Germline and junction disagree at one end, which may indicate a read error. The rearrangement joins TRBV6-4 to TRBJ2-1; D may be TRBD2 (6 bases). CDR1 MRHNA and CDR2 SNTAGT come from the germline V gene. CDR3 length: 14 residues. DNA of the CDR3: TGTGCCAGCAGTGTTGATAGCGGCTACAATGGGCAGTTCTTC. Residues: CASSVDSGYNGQFF.

This rearrangement joins TRBV6-6 to TRBJ1-1; the D is unclear. This CDR3 has 14 amino acids. Between the trimmed V and J ends, which lost 9 bases and 7 bases, there was a span of 21 bases. Germline CDR1 and CDR2: MNHNY and SVGAGI (reference sequence). CDR3 amino acids: CASHITNERNEAFF. CDR3 DNA sequence: TGTGCCAGTCACATTACCAATGAACGAAATGAAGCTTTCTTT.

This chain links TRBV29-1 with TRBJ1-1, with TRBD1 identical over 7 bases. V gave up 7 bases and J gave up 1 base; unmatched junction bases: 3. The CDR3 spans 12 residues. The germline V gene encodes CDR1 SQVTM and CDR2 ANQGSEA. For the CDR3, the DNA is TGCAGCGGGGGACAGACGAACACTGAAGCTTTCTTT. It specifies CSGGQTNTEAFF. Full variable domain (missing parts from reference TRBV29-1 and TRBJ1-1): SAVISQKPSRDICQRGTSLTIQCQVDSQVTMMFWYRQQPGQSLTLIATANQGSEATYESGFVIDKFPISRPNLTFSTLTVSNMSPEDSSIYLCSGGQTNTEAFFGQGTRLTVV.

The chain is built from TRBV4-2 and TRBJ2-1, with 9 nucleotides matching TRBD2. The CDR3 has 15 amino acids. V was clipped by 4 bases and J by 2 bases; unmatched bases: 3. Germline V CDR1 and CDR2: LGHNA, YNFKEQ. The CDR3 nucleotides are TGTGCCAGCAGCCTGGCGGGGGGGACCTACAATGAGCAGTTCTTC. Protein product: CASSLAGGTYNEQFF.

The V gene is TRBV2, the J gene TRBJ2-7, with 8 bases lining up with TRBD2. This CDR3 comprises 16 residues. The junction had 11 bases not matched to a gene; V was cut back by 6 bases and J by 1 base. In germline, CDR1 is SNHLY, CDR2 FYNNEI. CDR3 nucleotides: TGTGCCAGCAGAAGAGGGCTAGCGGGCACTTCCTACGAGCAGTACTTC. Residues: CASRRGLAGTSYEQYF.

This clone has only one observation. This sequence joins TRBV27 and TRBJ1-2; D call uncertain. Germline values: CDR1 MNHEY, CDR2 SMNVEV (reference sequence). The ends were cut back, 5 bases at V and 5 bases at J, with 12 bases in the middle. This CDR3 comprises 13 residues. In DNA form, the CDR3 reads TGTGCCAGCAGTCCTGATGAGGGTTATGGCTACACCTTC. The encoded protein is CASSPDEGYGYTF.

The CDR3 nucleotides read TGTGCCTGGAGCCCTAAAGAGACCCAGTACTTC. Residues: CAWSPKETQYF. The rearrangement links TRBV30 to TRBJ2-5; no definite D call. The CDR3 spans 11 residues. V lost 3 bases and J lost 3, with 5 bases in between. Germline values: CDR1 GTSNPN, CDR2 SVGIG (reference sequence).